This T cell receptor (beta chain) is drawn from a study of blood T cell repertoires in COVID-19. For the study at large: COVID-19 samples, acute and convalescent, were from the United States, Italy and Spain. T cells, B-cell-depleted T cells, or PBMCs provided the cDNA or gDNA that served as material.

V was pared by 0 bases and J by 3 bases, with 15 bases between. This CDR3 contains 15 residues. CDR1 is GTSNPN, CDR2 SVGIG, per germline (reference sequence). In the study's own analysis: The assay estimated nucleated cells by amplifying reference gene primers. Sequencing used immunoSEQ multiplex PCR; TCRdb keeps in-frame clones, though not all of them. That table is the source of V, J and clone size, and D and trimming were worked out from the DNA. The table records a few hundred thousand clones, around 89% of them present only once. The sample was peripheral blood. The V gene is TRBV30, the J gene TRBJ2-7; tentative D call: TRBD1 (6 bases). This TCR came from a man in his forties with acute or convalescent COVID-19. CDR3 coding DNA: TGTGCCTGGAGTGTACGGATAGGGGGTCTCTACGAGCAGTACTTC. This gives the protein CAWSVRIGGLYEQYF. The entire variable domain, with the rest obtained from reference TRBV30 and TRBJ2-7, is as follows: SQTIHQWPATLVQPVGSPLSLECTVEGTSNPNLYWYRQAAGRGLQLLFYSVGIGQISSEVPQNLSASRPQDRQFILSSKKLLLSDSGFYLCAWSVRIGGLYEQYFGPGTRLTVT.